This record covers a single T cell receptor beta chain. The antigen is unknown. V lost 2 bases and J lost 6, with 10 bases in between. Germline V gives CDR1 MNHEY, CDR2 SVGAGI. The CDR3 has 13 amino acids. This sample was included in a study of lymphopenia after photon versus proton radiotherapy. General study findings and limits: Proton therapy kept repertoires fairly stable, unlike photons, which gained effector/memory cells. After lymphocyte nadir, photon-treated repertoires showed oligoclonal expansion, especially CD8+ Temra. A bigger post-nadir fall in TCR diversity correlated inversely with survival time in deceased patients. Only patients who died were analyzed for survival; proton advantage is unproven.

The assay was immunoSEQ multiplex PCR, and TCRdb's table has in-frame clones only and misses some. The profile shows tens of thousands of clones, nearly 85% of them singletons. The V gene is TRBV6-5, the J gene TRBJ1-1, with D uncertain. The TCR sequence derives from a woman in her seventies with pancreatic cancer. This specimen consisted of peripheral blood, obtained from a patient treated with proton-based radiotherapy. CDR3 sequence reads: CASSYGKTSEAFF. DNA of the CDR3: TGTGCCAGCAGTTACGGTAAGACATCTGAAGCTTTCTTT.